This passage covers 26 T cell receptor beta chains from one sample sequenced in a study of shared clonotypes between healthy human individuals. Measured with immunoSEQ multiplex PCR; TCRdb has only the in-frame clones, and not every one. The profile shows fewer than 3 million clones, about nine tenths of them singletons. The sequencing sample was made of naive CD4+ T cells from PBMCs. Subset specified: CD45RA+ positively selected. The receptor set was obtained from a man aged 18 to 30 in good health. Some clones in this sample may be carry-over from other donors' samples.

The V and J genes are TRBV28 and TRBJ2-1; perhaps D is TRBD1 or TRBD2 (5 bases each). This CDR3 has 16 residues. V was clipped by 7 bases and J by 7 bases, with 23 bases between them. In germline, CDR1 is MDHEN, CDR2 SYDVKM. The CDR3 region is CASTLPGTAVRNEQFF. The CDR3 region has the DNA TGTGCCAGCACTCTGCCCGGGACGGCCGTGAGAAATGAGCAGTTCTTC. The entire variable domain, with the rest obtained from reference TRBV28 and TRBJ2-1, is as follows: DVKVTQSSRYLVKRTGEKVFLECVQDMDHENMFWYRQDPGLGLRLIYFSYDVKMKEKGDIPEGYSVSREKKERFSLILESASTNQTSMYLCASTLPGTAVRNEQFFGPGTRLTVL.

This clone was counted between two and nine times. This chain uses TRBV27 with TRBJ1-2; D perhaps matches TRBD1 (5 bases). Germline CDR1 and CDR2: MNHEY and SMNVEV (reference sequence). V lost 6 bases and J lost 2, with 16 bases in between. CDR3 length: 15 amino acids. CDR3 nucleotide sequence: TGTGCCAGCAGGGGGGTAGGAGGGGCAAACTATGGCTACACCTTC. It specifies CASRGVGGANYGYTF.

This clone has only one observation. The V call is TRBV19, the J call TRBJ1-5; 10 bases map to TRBD1. This CDR3 comprises 16 residues. Per germline, CDR1 LNHDA and CDR2 SQIVND (reference sequence). V lost 6 bases and J lost 3; bases outside the gene matches: 8. The CDR3 sequence is CASRVRTGGNNQPQHF. As DNA, the CDR3 is TGTGCCAGTAGGGTACGGACAGGGGGTAACAATCAGCCCCAGCATTTT. Filled out from reference TRBV19 and TRBJ1-5, the complete variable domain reads DGGITQSPKYLFRKEGQNVTLSCEQNLNHDAMYWYRQDPGQGLRLIYYSQIVNDFQKGDIAEGYSVSREKKESFPLTVTSAQKNPTAFYLCASRVRTGGNNQPQHFGDGTRLSIL.

The rearrangement uses TRBV7-8 and TRBJ2-2; 12 nucleotides agree with TRBD2. The junction had 14 bases not matched to a gene; V was cut back by 5 bases and J by 4 bases. Germline lookup yields CDR1 SGHVS and CDR2 FQNEAQ. The CDR3 is 19 amino acids. The CDR3 loop reads CASSLLALAGGLGTGELFF. The CDR3 nucleotides read TGTGCCAGCAGCCTACTGGCGCTAGCGGGAGGGCTTGGCACCGGGGAGCTGTTTTTT.

This clone came up a few times. Other DNA sequences in this sample translate to the same CDR3. The rearrangement uses TRBV10-3 and TRBJ2-3; no reliable D call. This CDR3 comprises 12 residues. The V end lost 0 bases, the J end lost 2 bases, and 0 bases lay between the germline ends. CDR1 and CDR2 from the germline V gene are ENHRY and SYGVKD. The CDR3 here is CAISESTDTQYF. DNA of the CDR3: TGTGCCATCAGTGAGTCCACAGATACGCAGTATTTT.

This clone occurred once. The rearrangement links TRBV5-1 to TRBJ2-5, with TRBD1 identical over 10 bases. The CDR3 runs 15 residues. Germline CDR1 reads SGHRS; CDR2 reads YFSETQ. The trim removed 4 bases at V and 5 bases at J, leaving 8 bases unmatched. The DNA for the CDR3 is TGCGCCAGCAGCCGAGGGGACAGGGGAAGGGAGACCCAGTACTTC. Translated, it gives CASSRGDRGRETQYF. The variable domain in full, completed from reference TRBV5-1 and TRBJ2-5, reads KAGVTQTPRYLIKTRGQQVTLSCSPISGHRSVSWYQQTPGQGLQFLFEYFSETQRNKGNFPGRFSGRQFSNSRSEMNVSTLELGDSALYLCASSRGDRGRETQYFGPGTRLLVL.

The rearrangement uses TRBV4-3 and TRBJ2-4; perhaps D is TRBD1 or TRBD2 (5 bases each). The ends were cut back, 1 base at V and 6 bases at J, with 13 bases in the middle. CDR3 length equals 15 residues. Germline V CDR1 and CDR2: LGHNA, YSLEER. The chain's CDR3 is CASSQAPGPINIQYF. CDR3 coding DNA: TGCGCCAGCAGCCAAGCTCCGGGACCAATAAACATTCAGTACTTC.

The chain has TRBV7-2 and TRBJ1-5, with 9 bases that match TRBD1. The CDR3 has 16 residues. V trimming: 4 bases; J trimming: 6 bases; junction bases outside the gene matches: 10. From germline, CDR1 is SGHTA and CDR2 FQGNSA. CDR3 nucleotide sequence: TGTGCCAGCAGCTCGACCAGAGGGGACAGGGCTCAGCCCCAGCATTTT. This gives the protein CASSSTRGDRAQPQHF. Drawing the rest from reference TRBV7-2 and TRBJ1-5, the complete variable domain is GAGVSQSPSNKVTEKGKDVELRCDPISGHTALYWYRQSLGQGLEFLIYFQGNSAPDKSGLPSDRFSAERTGGSVSTLTIQRTQQEDSAVYLCASSSTRGDRAQPQHFGDGTRLSIL.

The chain joins TRBV27 to TRBJ1-2, with unresolved D. The CDR3 runs to 14 residues. Deletions cut 6 bases from V and 2 bases from J, with 13 bases between. In germline, CDR1 is MNHEY, CDR2 SMNVEV (reference sequence). CDR3 region: CASSPKDANYGYTF. In nucleotides, the CDR3 is TGTGCCAGCAGCCCAAAAGACGCCAACTATGGCTACACCTTC.

The genes are TRBV28 and TRBJ1-5, with 7 bases fitting TRBD1. CDR1 and CDR2 from the germline V gene are MDHEN and SYDVKM. After removal of 1 base from V and 3 bases from J, the junction contained 9 bases not matched to a gene. The CDR3 has 17 residues. The CDR3 spells CASSLLGGLHLNQPQHF. DNA for the CDR3: TGTGCCAGCAGTTTATTAGGGGGCCTGCATCTCAATCAGCCCCAGCATTTT.

V gene TRBV27 combines with J gene TRBJ1-5; 7 positions match TRBD1. This CDR3 contains 17 residues. Germline CDR1 reads MNHEY; CDR2 reads SMNVEV (reference sequence). The J segment lost 0 bases and the V segment lost 2 bases, leaving 7 bases of the junction unmatched. DNA of the CDR3: TGTGCCAGCAGTTTAGTCCGACAGGGAGGTAGCAATCAGCCCCAGCATTTT. Residues: CASSLVRQGGSNQPQHF.

The chain couples TRBV5-5 to TRBJ2-7; D may be TRBD1 or TRBD2 (6 bases each). The CDR3 totals 15 residues. Trimming took off 0 bases at V and 1 base at J, with 11 bases between the two ends. CDR1 and CDR2 (germline): SGHKS, YYEKEE (reference sequence). The CDR3 DNA follows: TGTGCCAGCAGCTTGGACGGGGGCGGTTCCTACGAGCAGTACTTC. This sequence encodes CASSLDGGGSYEQYF.

The rearrangement joins TRBV28 to TRBJ2-5, with 8 nucleotides matching TRBD1. The closer fit of TRBJ2-7 to the DNA end suggests the J call may be wrong. This CDR3 comprises 13 residues. Germline assignment: CDR1 MDHEN and CDR2 SYDVKM. CDR3 DNA sequence: TGTGCGACTACAGGGGGACATACGGACGAGCAGTACTTC. It yields the protein CATTGGHTDEQYF.

This chain uses TRBV19 with TRBJ2-3; maybe TRBD2 (5 bases). This CDR3 spans 18 amino acids. The germline V gene has CDR1 LNHDA and CDR2 SQIVND (reference sequence). V was shortened by 6 bases and J by 0 bases, with 22 bases between the two germline ends. The CDR3 DNA is TGTGCCAGTAGCCAGCGGAGGACTGCCGCTTCTAGCACAGATACGCAGTATTTT. The encoded protein is CASSQRRTAASSTDTQYF.

The chain links TRBV6-6 to TRBJ2-2, with TRBD1 matching 10 bases. CDR1 is MNHNY, CDR2 SVGAGI, per germline (reference sequence). The CDR3 length is 14 residues. The trim removed 6 bases at V and 4 bases at J, leaving 2 bases unmatched. CDR3 bases: TGTGCCAGCAGACGGACAGGGGGCACCGGGGAGCTGTTTTTT. It encodes CASRRTGGTGELFF.

The chain couples TRBV11-1 to TRBJ2-7; D remains ambiguous. V was shortened by 4 bases and J by 0 bases, with 10 bases between the two germline ends. The CDR3 runs 14 residues. Germline loops: CDR1 SGHAT, CDR2 FQDESV (reference sequence). The CDR3 loop reads CASSSTTSSYEQYF. The DNA for the CDR3 is TGTGCCAGCAGCTCCACAACGAGCTCCTACGAGCAGTACTTC.

The chain has TRBV7-2 and TRBJ1-5, with a possible D match to TRBD1 (5 bases). Germline V CDR1 and CDR2: SGHTA, FQGNSA. This CDR3 has 13 amino acids. Trimming left V 3 bases short and J 9 bases short, with 12 bases between. The CDR3 region is CASSLSGNGPQHF. The CDR3 coding sequence is TGTGCCAGCAGCTTGTCAGGGAATGGGCCCCAGCATTTT.

The V gene is TRBV7-6, the J gene TRBJ1-3; 8 bases fit TRBD1. Germline CDR1 reads SGHVS; CDR2 reads FNYEAQ. Losses at the gene ends were 4 bases for V and 8 bases for J; bases not matched to a gene: 13. This CDR3 has 16 residues. As DNA, the CDR3 is TGTGCCAGCAGCTCGACACAGGGGGATAAGGGGGACACCATATATTTT. This translates into CASSSTQGDKGDTIYF.

CDR3 residues: CASSPTFPTGSEQFF. For the CDR3, the DNA is TGTGCCAGCAGTCCCACTTTCCCGACCGGGAGTGAGCAGTTCTTC. J is TRBJ2-1 and V is TRBV27; possible D gene TRBD2, 6 bases. This CDR3 has 15 amino acids. Germline V lookup: CDR1 MNHEY, CDR2 SMNVEV (reference sequence). V was shortened by 5 bases and J by 9 bases, with 20 bases between the two germline ends.

The CDR3 loop reads CASSLGQGYPYEQYF. The CDR3 nucleotides are TGTGCCAGCAGTTTGGGACAGGGGTACCCCTACGAGCAGTACTTC. This sequence joins TRBV27 and TRBJ2-7, with TRBD1 matching over 10 bases. CDR1 and CDR2 from the germline V gene are MNHEY and SMNVEV (reference sequence). V lost 3 bases to trimming and J lost 2 bases; unmatched junction nucleotides: 4. This CDR3 has 15 amino acids.

The chain joins TRBV5-4 to TRBJ1-2; 7 bases align to TRBD1. The germline CDR1 and CDR2 sequences are SGHNT and YYREEE (reference sequence). The junction had 25 bases not matched to a gene; V was cut back by 4 bases and J by 10 bases. The CDR3 sequence is 18 residues long. DNA for the CDR3: TGTGCCAGCAGCCCTCGCGGGTTGACAGGGCCATCTATGTTCGTCTACACCTTC. This gives the protein CASSPRGLTGPSMFVYTF.

Points on this clone: Other DNA sequences of this sample code for an identical CDR3. The rearrangement uses TRBV28 and TRBJ2-2; D call uncertain. The V end lost 2 bases, the J end lost 8 bases, and 6 bases lay between the germline ends. The CDR3 has 12 residues. Germline-derived CDR1 and CDR2 are MDHEN and SYDVKM. The CDR3, as DNA: TGTGCCAGCAGTTTAGGGTCGGGGGAGCTGTTTTTT. It is translated as CASSLGSGELFF.

As regards this clone: This sample also contains other DNA sequences that code for the same CDR3. J is TRBJ2-5 and V is TRBV20-1, with D possibly TRBD2 on 5 matching bases. CDR3 size: 11 residues. Trimming left V 4 bases short and J 4 bases short, with 7 bases between. The germline CDR1 and CDR2 sequences are DFQATT and SNEGSKA (reference sequence). As DNA, the CDR3 is TGCAGTGCTAACCGGGGAGAGACCCAGTACTTC. Protein: CSANRGETQYF.

The chain recombines TRBV5-6 with TRBJ2-7, with 8 bases fitting TRBD2. CDR1 is SGHDT, CDR2 YYEEEE, per germline. J was trimmed by 3 bases and V by 4 bases; bases with no gene match: 9. This CDR3 contains 15 residues. The CDR3 DNA is TGTGCCAGCAGCACAGCAAGCGGGAGCGTCTACGAGCAGTACTTC. Translating it yields CASSTASGSVYEQYF.

This rearrangement joins TRBV6-4 to TRBJ2-6; D possibly corresponds to TRBD2 (5 bases). Between the trimmed V and J ends, which lost 7 bases and 1 base, there was a span of 23 bases. CDR3 size: 19 residues. The V gene's germline CDR1 is MRHNA and CDR2 SNTAGT. CDR3 DNA: TGTGCCAGCACAGAATACCGGGAACCAGGTTGTTCTGGGGCCAACGTCCTGACTTTC. Protein: CASTEYREPGCSGANVLTF.

This clone was picked up a small number of times. The chain uses TRBV29-1 and TRBJ1-1; D is unclear. CDR3 length equals 11 residues. The V gene's germline CDR1 is SQVTM and CDR2 ANQGSEA. V was trimmed by 2 bases and J by 6 bases, leaving 7 bases between them. The CDR3 nucleotides read TGCAGCGTTGAAATATTTCCTGAAGCTTTCTTT. Translated: CSVEIFPEAFF.